This T cell receptor beta chain stems from a study of T cells in Graves' hyperthyroidism and ophthalmopathy (dated by TCRdb to between 2017 and 2020). About the full investigation: To identify TCR V-J signatures that set the groups apart, the researchers used a discovery cohort of more than 95 patients, made up of under 50 with Graves' ophthalmopathy and some 55 with stable Graves' hyperthyroidism. Prospective prediction of ophthalmopathy was tested in an independent validation cohort consisting of 18 to 20 hyperthyroidism patients and more than 15 patients who later progressed to ophthalmopathy. For training and testing, the 80 to 100 patients in the discovery cohort were randomly divided in a 7:3 ratio. Thyroid tissue and blood T-cell repertoires from six Graves' hyperthyroidism patients were also compared in the study. After blood sampling, hyperthyroidism patients were treated with methimazole at a starting dose of 30 mg daily, and ophthalmopathy patients were treated with high-dose intravenous methylprednisolone. According to the paper, TCR Vbeta CDR3 sequencing was carried out on over 130 peripheral blood samples, which came from under 50 ophthalmopathy, 75 or so hyperthyroidism and approximately 17 progressor patients.

This clonotype was picked up many times. Its antigen specificity is not known. Base qualities were left out, and no much larger clone turns up one base away. Stable Graves' hyperthyroidism was defined as no progression to ophthalmopathy during 18 months of follow-up. Hyperthyroidism patients were newly diagnosed, had a disease duration of under 2 months, and were aged 18 to 65 years. Exclusion was applied to patients with uncontrolled infections, other autoimmune diseases, pregnancy or lactation. Diagnoses were based on clinical symptoms, serum thyroxine and TRAb, thyroid ultrasound and orbital computed tomography. Total RNA was extracted using Trizol reagent, and RNA quality was assessed on an Agilent 2100 Bioanalyzer. Reading from cysteine to phenylalanine, the CDR3 counts 13 amino acids. Here the CDR3 DNA is all that survives: 39 bases in frame from base 1. V was cut back by 2 bases and J by 6 bases, leaving a gap of 10 bases between them. The CDR1 and CDR2 encoded by the germline V gene (reference sequence) are SEHNR and FQNEAQ.

Overall results and qualifications from the work: In validation, the model predicted progression to ophthalmopathy a median of about 5.9 months before onset, with about 67% sensitivity and about 72% specificity. In cross-validation, a model built on a 13 V-J signature told ophthalmopathy apart from stable hyperthyroidism with approximately 90% sensitivity and 81% to 82% specificity, and in testing the same model reached 80%/75%. No statistical method was used to set the sample size in advance, and investigators knew the group allocation. Blood samples also contained most of the expanded thyroid clonotypes (frequency above 0.001), which suggests that blood repertoires may reflect thyroid immune responses.

The TCR beta CDR3 regions were amplified from the RNA transcripts. The first round of RT-PCR for the TCR CDR3 was performed with the HTBI primer set and the Qiagen OneStep RT-PCR kit. Libraries were constructed in a second round of multiplex PCR, after which size selection and purification were performed. Paired-end sequencing of the libraries was performed with 100 bp reads on an Illumina HiSeq2000. Processing in the source paper ran as follows. SOAPnuke was used to process the raw data, with reads discarded if the reads contained adapters or uncalled bases, had a mean Phred below 15, or lacked an exact constant-primer or identifier match. High-quality paired reads were merged with COPE v1.2.5, and unique nucleotide sequences were defined as clonotypes. MiTCR v1.1 was used to align the clonotypes against IMGT TRBV, TRBD and TRBJ reference segments. Only V-J combinations with frequency above 0.0001, covering 98% to 99.2% of repertoires, were analysed. A TCS score was defined as the ratio between F50 (clonal expansion) and ExV (chaos), using BLOSUM62-based TCRdist between CDR3 peptides within each V-J. Welch's t-statistics and random forest reduced some 510 V-J features to 13, which were used in a naive Bayes classifier (R e1071). TCRdb's own reprocessing of the public reads used fastp at Q25 and MiXCR and kept productive beta chains. Identical CDR3 protein sequences are pooled into one entry, listed with their most common genes and DNA. TCRdb's processing, not the authors' own work, is the source of the V and J calls. The sample yields hundreds of thousands of distinct CDR3 sequences; about half were counted once. The ten top clones hold 8.2% of the sample.

Sequencing was done on a sample of peripheral blood or thyroid tissue (not recorded which). This chain is built from TRBV7-9 and TRBJ1-2; TRBD1 is a possible D gene, resting on 5 matching bases. This clonotype was sampled from a woman younger than 35 with Graves' hyperthyroidism. Donor details come from another sample of the same person, matched by shared clones. This receptor has the CDR3 CASSLQGSHGYTF. The nucleotides are TGTGCCAGCAGCTTACAGGGAAGTCATGGCTACACCTTC.